The clone carrying this TCR beta chain was detected ten times or more. The time point denotes: newly diagnosed GD, antithyroid drugs for less than 3 months. PBMCs provided the RNA from which the TCR library was made. These data originate in a study of regulatory T cells in long-lasting Graves disease. Germline assignment: CDR1 SNHLY and CDR2 FYNNEI. This CDR3 region has 16 residues. The J segment lost 8 bases and the V segment lost 2 bases, leaving 7 bases of the junction unmatched. Arm-PCR of CDR3 regions and iRepertoire HTBI primers were the basis on which TCR beta libraries were built. MiXCR, applied by TCRdb to the multiplex PCR reads, yields one record per CDR3 protein. The sample has around 240,000 distinct CDR3 sequences; 18% are singletons. These data were likewise used in another study, on T cells in Graves' hyperthyroidism and ophthalmopathy.

This clonotype was sampled from a woman between 25 and 40 years old with Graves disease. The chain has TRBV2 and TRBJ2-3; 13 positions agree with TRBD2. Specimen: peripheral blood mononuclear cells (PBMCs), collected at new diagnosis, from a patient treated with antithyroid drugs. CDR3 in DNA: TGTGCCAGCAGTGAACCGGGACTAGCGGGGATCGGTACGCAGTATTTT. Translated: CASSEPGLAGIGTQYF. Supplemented by reference TRBV2 and TRBJ2-3, the full variable domain reads EPEVTQTPSHQVTQMGQEVILRCVPISNHLYFYWYRQILGQKVEFLVSFYNNEISEKSEIFDDQFSVERPDGSNFTLKIRSTKLEDSAMYFCASSEPGLAGIGTQYFGPGTRLTVL.